Each of the 26 T cell receptor beta chains below was sequenced from the same sample in a study of sequential checkpoint blockade in melanoma. Clones were sequenced by immunoSEQ multiplex PCR, and TCRdb holds only the in-frame ones, with some missing. Altogether roughly 9,300 clones are present, around 75% being singletons, with the ten largest covering 12%. The treatment: randomized to nivolumab then ipilimumab (arm A) or the reverse (arm B). The specimen was CD8+ T cells sorted from blood (inferred from file names), collected from a patient given nivolumab and ipilimumab in sequence. These receptors were taken from a human donor with melanoma.

V gene TRBV5-6 combines with J gene TRBJ1-4; 7 positions match TRBD1. The junction had 2 bases not matched to a gene; V was cut back by 4 bases and J by 5 bases. Germline V gene data show CDR1 as SGHDT and CDR2 as YYEEEE. The CDR3 has 13 residues. DNA for the CDR3: TGTGCCAGCAGCCGGGACAGAAATGAAAAACTGTTTTTT. Encoded protein: CASSRDRNEKLFF.

About this clone itself: Other DNA sequences in the sample encode the same CDR3. This chain joins TRBV28 and TRBJ2-7; TRBD2 agrees at 10 bases. V was pared by 10 bases and J by 4 bases, with 4 bases of the junction left unmatched. CDR1 is MDHEN and CDR2 is SYDVKM in the germline V gene. The CDR3 is made up of 12 amino acids. The CDR3 loop is CATRTSGYEQYF. In DNA, the CDR3 is TGTGCCACCAGGACTAGCGGTTACGAGCAGTACTTC.

This rearrangement joins TRBV7-3 to TRBJ1-1, with a possible D match to TRBD1 (5 bases). The CDR3 consists of 13 residues. Trimming pared 3 bases from V and 4 bases from J, leaving 9 bases between. Germline CDR1 reads SGHTA; CDR2 reads FQGTGA. CDR3 residues: CASSFSGPTEAFF. CDR3 DNA: TGTGCCAGCAGCTTCTCAGGGCCCACTGAAGCTTTCTTT.

This clone was seen only once. The chain is built from TRBV12-5 and TRBJ2-2, with D possibly TRBD1 on 6 matching bases. Germline assignment: CDR1 LGHNT and CDR2 FRNRAP. Trimming pared 1 base from V and 8 bases from J, leaving 17 bases between. The length of the CDR3 is 16 residues. CDR3 nucleotides: TGTGCTAGTGGTTTGGACGGGACACGGGTTACGGGGGAGCTGTTTTTT. This translates into CASGLDGTRVTGELFF.

The chain recombines TRBV4-1 with TRBJ2-7; a weak D match, TRBD2 (6 bases). In germline, CDR1 is MGHRA, CDR2 YSYEKL. Between the trimmed V and J ends, which lost 1 base and 1 base, there was a span of 8 bases. The CDR3 contains 14 residues. The CDR3: CASSQGLGSYEQYF. The CDR3 bases are TGCGCCAGCAGCCAAGGACTAGGGTCCTACGAGCAGTACTTC.

This clone was detected a few times. The chain couples TRBV7-6 to TRBJ2-3, with D possibly matching TRBD1 (6 bases). This CDR3 is 15 amino acids long. Trimming took off 5 bases at V and 2 bases at J, with 14 bases between the two ends. Germline loops: CDR1 SGHVS, CDR2 FNYEAQ. The chain's CDR3 is CASSETGPYTDTQYF. CDR3 DNA: TGTGCCAGCAGCGAAACAGGGCCGTACACAGATACGCAGTATTTT.

The genes are TRBV5-8 and TRBJ1-3; D not resolved. Germline values: CDR1 SGHTS, CDR2 YDEGEE. The CDR3 length is 10 residues. Trimming left V 4 bases short and J 9 bases short, with 5 bases between. The chain's CDR3 is CASSLGTIYF. CDR3 nucleotide sequence: TGTGCCAGCAGCCTCGGCACCATATATTTT.

The chain combines TRBV7-9 with TRBJ1-1; TRBD1 matches 7 bases. V lost 5 bases, J lost 4 bases, and 19 bases stayed unmatched. This CDR3 is 18 amino acids long. The V gene's germline CDR1 is SEHNR and CDR2 FQNEAQ (reference sequence). CDR3 in amino acids: CASSPVKGAVGVPTEAFF. In DNA, the CDR3 is TGTGCCAGCAGCCCTGTCAAGGGGGCGGTAGGTGTTCCCACTGAAGCTTTCTTT.

In its sample, this clone was seen once. V usage is TRBV19 and J usage is TRBJ2-1; D is unresolved. The length of the CDR3 is 12 residues. The germline CDR1 and CDR2 sequences are LNHDA and SQIVND (reference sequence). Trimming removed 5 bases from V and 6 bases from J, with 8 bases in between. CDR3 amino acids: CASSVASNEQFF. For the CDR3, the DNA is TGTGCCAGTAGTGTAGCATCCAATGAGCAGTTCTTC.

This chain uses TRBV19 with TRBJ2-2; D not certain. The germline V gene encodes CDR1 LNHDA and CDR2 SQIVND (reference sequence). The CDR3 consists of 15 residues. The ends were cut back, 3 bases at V and 6 bases at J, with 14 bases in the middle. CDR3 sequence: CASSMFSGYAGELFF. In DNA form, the CDR3 reads TGTGCCAGTAGTATGTTCTCGGGTTACGCCGGGGAGCTGTTTTTT.

This chain connects TRBV6-6 to TRBJ1-2, with a weak D call TRBD1 (5 bases). The CDR3 is 13 amino acids. V lost 8 bases and J lost 4, with 14 bases in between. CDR1 and CDR2 from the germline V gene are MNHNY and SVGAGI (reference sequence). The CDR3 spells CASGPGGVYGYTF. As DNA, the CDR3 is TGTGCCAGCGGCCCCGGGGGGGTCTATGGCTACACCTTC.

V is TRBV19 and J is TRBJ2-7; 7 bases agree with TRBD1. The CDR3 consists of 15 residues. Germline V CDR1 and CDR2: LNHDA, SQIVND (reference sequence). The trim removed 5 bases at V and 3 bases at J, leaving 10 bases unmatched. In DNA form, the CDR3 reads TGTGCCAGTAGTCCGTCGACAGGGAGCTACTACGAGCAGTACTTC. This translates into CASSPSTGSYYEQYF.

The chain uses TRBV11-2 and TRBJ1-1; D unclear. The CDR3 has 14 amino acids. The V end lost 3 bases, the J end lost 2 bases, and 10 bases lay between the germline ends. Germline-derived CDR1 and CDR2 are SGHAT and FQNNGV. CDR3 sequence: CASSFGGSNTEAFF. CDR3 in DNA: TGTGCCAGCAGCTTCGGAGGGTCAAACACTGAAGCTTTCTTT.

CDR3 loop: CASSQDSGHNYEQYF. The CDR3 DNA reads as TGTGCCAGCAGCCAAGATTCGGGACATAACTACGAGCAGTACTTC. This chain links TRBV4-2 with TRBJ2-7, with a possible D match to TRBD1 (6 bases). CDR1 is LGHNA and CDR2 is YNFKEQ in the germline V gene. The ends were cut back, 0 bases at V and 3 bases at J, with 12 bases in the middle. This CDR3 has 15 residues.

CDR3 in amino acids: CASSPRGGYQETQYF. CDR3 nucleotides: TGTGCCAGCAGCCCCCGGGGGGGGTATCAAGAGACCCAGTACTTC. This chain links TRBV9 with TRBJ2-5; 8 bases map to TRBD2. Germline trimming cut 4 bases from V and 2 bases from J; bases unmatched to any gene: 7. The CDR3 is 15 amino acids. Germline V gene sequence: CDR1 SGDLS, CDR2 YYNGEE. Variable domain in full (rest from reference TRBV9 and TRBJ2-5): DSGVTQTPKHLITATGQRVTLRCSPRSGDLSVYWYQQSLDQGLQFLIQYYNGEERAKGNILERFSAQQFPDLHSELNLSSLELGDSALYFCASSPRGGYQETQYFGPGTRLLVL.

The rearrangement joins TRBV5-1 to TRBJ2-7, with 9 nucleotides matching TRBD1. This CDR3 spans 15 amino acids. V trimming: 2 bases; J trimming: 5 bases; junction bases outside the gene matches: 8. The germline CDR1 and CDR2 sequences are SGHRS and YFSETQ. The CDR3 DNA follows: TGCGCCAGCAGCTTAGGGGACAGGGTCGCCGACGAGCAGTACTTC. Protein: CASSLGDRVADEQYF. The full variable domain, with the rest looked up from reference TRBV5-1 and TRBJ2-7, is KAGVTQTPRYLIKTRGQQVTLSCSPISGHRSVSWYQQTPGQGLQFLFEYFSETQRNKGNFPGRFSGRQFSNSRSEMNVSTLELGDSALYLCASSLGDRVADEQYFGPGTRLTVT.

V usage is TRBV19 and J usage is TRBJ1-5, with no clear D. The CDR3 runs 17 residues. Deletions cut 7 bases from V and 0 bases from J, with 19 bases between. Per germline, CDR1 LNHDA and CDR2 SQIVND (reference sequence). This CDR3 reads CASTQIDTFYSNQPQHF. CDR3 sequence (DNA): TGTGCCAGTACCCAAATCGACACCTTTTATAGCAATCAGCCCCAGCATTTT.

The chain joins TRBV6-5 to TRBJ1-1; possibly TRBD1 for D (5 bases). Germline CDR1 is MNHEY and CDR2 is SVGAGI. The CDR3 runs 14 residues. V was trimmed by 0 bases and J by 5 bases, leaving 10 bases between them. For the CDR3, the DNA is TGTGCCAGCAGTTACTCGGACGGGGGGACTGAAGCTTTCTTT. Amino acid sequence: CASSYSDGGTEAFF.

The chain joins TRBV29-1 to TRBJ2-7; no definite D call. Per germline, CDR1 SQVTM and CDR2 ANQGSEA. The CDR3 length is 11 residues. The germline V and J ends were trimmed by 4 bases and 3 bases, with 7 bases remaining between them. CDR3 in DNA: TGCAGCGTTGGGAGAGACTACGAGCAGTACTTC. This codes for CSVGRDYEQYF.

This chain links TRBV4-1 with TRBJ1-1; D is perhaps TRBD1 (6 bases). Trimming shortened V by 1 base and J by 1 base, and 13 bases separated the two germline ends. From germline, CDR1 is MGHRA and CDR2 YSYEKL. CDR3 length: 16 residues. The CDR3 DNA reads TGCGCCAGCAGCCAAGGGGTCGGGACAAGGAACACTGAAGCTTTCTTT. It codes for CASSQGVGTRNTEAFF.

This clone was counted once. The chain has TRBV30 and TRBJ2-7; 10 bases are a match to TRBD2. The V gene end was trimmed by 3 bases and the J gene end by 9 bases; junction bases not matched to a gene: 11. Germline V gene lookup returns CDR1 GTSNPN and CDR2 SVGIG (reference sequence). This CDR3 is 14 amino acids long. DNA for the CDR3: TGTGCCTGGAGCGGTAGCGGGAGGCCGCCGGGGCAGTACTTC. Amino acid sequence: CAWSGSGRPPGQYF. The entire variable domain, with the rest obtained from reference TRBV30 and TRBJ2-7, is as follows: SQTIHQWPATLVQPVGSPLSLECTVEGTSNPNLYWYRQAAGRGLQLLFYSVGIGQISSEVPQNLSASRPQDRQFILSSKKLLLSDSGFYLCAWSGSGRPPGQYFGPGTRLTVT.

V gene TRBV7-8 combines with J gene TRBJ2-5, with D tentatively TRBD2 (5 bases). CDR3 length equals 13 residues. Germline lookup yields CDR1 SGHVS and CDR2 FQNEAQ. V was trimmed by 8 bases and J by 0 bases, leaving 10 bases between them. CDR3 protein: CASRDLYQETQYF. CDR3 nucleotide sequence: TGTGCCAGCCGGGATTTGTACCAAGAGACCCAGTACTTC.

The V and J genes are TRBV7-9 and TRBJ2-5; maybe TRBD2 (5 bases). Germline V CDR1 and CDR2: SEHNR, FQNEAQ (reference sequence). The CDR3 is made up of 13 amino acids. V lost 3 bases, J lost 4 bases, and 9 bases lay in between. The CDR3 DNA sequence: TGTGCCAGCAGCTTCCCCCGGGGAGAGACCCAGTACTTC. Translation: CASSFPRGETQYF.

The rearrangement links TRBV27 to TRBJ2-1; 9 bases map to TRBD2. CDR1 and CDR2 (germline): MNHEY, SMNVEV (reference sequence). The CDR3 runs 13 residues. J gave up 15 bases and V 3 bases, and 9 bases lay outside the gene matches. The CDR3: CASSLGLAYGWFF. The CDR3 nucleotides read TGTGCCAGCAGTTTGGGACTAGCTTACGGATGGTTCTTC.

The chain links TRBV19 to TRBJ2-7, with 12 positions matching TRBD2. Germline V gives CDR1 LNHDA, CDR2 SQIVND (reference sequence). The V and J ends lost 7 bases and 0 bases, in that order; junction bases with no gene match: 1. The CDR3 extends over 14 amino acids. The CDR3 loop reads CASKTSGSSYEQYF. The CDR3 region has the DNA TGTGCCAGTAAGACTAGCGGGAGCTCCTACGAGCAGTACTTC.

This clone has just one count. The chain links TRBV9 to TRBJ1-1; D call uncertain. This CDR3 is built from 14 residues. V lost 0 bases to trimming and J lost 3 bases, with 9 bases between them. Germline V gives CDR1 SGDLS, CDR2 YYNGEE. CDR3 nucleotide sequence: TGTGCCAGCAGCGTAGGCACAGACCACACTGAAGCTTTCTTT. This sequence encodes CASSVGTDHTEAFF.